The 27 T cell receptor beta chains in this list originate from one sample, sequenced in a study of T-cell reconstitution after alpha-beta-depleted transplantation in children. Preparation of the TCRbeta library was carried out with unique molecular identifiers. Each CDR3 protein is one row after TCRdb ran MiXCR on the PCR reads. Here the sample spans some 43,000 distinct CDR3 sequences, about 9% being singletons. The sample in question was PBMCs, mostly from graft donor cells, obtained 60 days after TCRalphabeta/CD19-depleted stem cell transplant. The origin of the receptors is a male patient between 2 and 10 years old who had a stem cell transplant for chronic granulomatous disease, so the T cells may come from the graft donor.

This clonotype was detected many times. The V gene is TRBV11-2, the J gene TRBJ1-1; D is uncertain. Looked up from germline, CDR1 is SGHAT and CDR2 is FQNNGV. Trimming took 2 bases from V and 8 from J, leaving 6 bases between them. The CDR3 is 11 residues long. The CDR3 reads CASSLMEEAFF. The CDR3 nucleotides are TGTGCCAGCAGCTTAATGGAAGAAGCTTTCTTT.

The sample holds many counts of this clonotype. The J gene is TRBJ2-3, the V gene TRBV5-1; the D is unclear. Germline lookup yields CDR1 SGHRS and CDR2 YFSETQ. This CDR3 has 14 residues. V was clipped by 0 bases and J by 4 bases, with 9 bases between them. The CDR3: CASSLELESDTQYF. As DNA, the CDR3 is TGCGCCAGCAGCTTGGAGTTGGAATCAGATACGCAGTATTTT.

This clonotype was detected ten times or more. This chain links TRBV6-5 with TRBJ2-2; 9 bases match TRBD2. Germline V gene sequence: CDR1 MNHEY, CDR2 SVGAGI. The V gene end was trimmed by 2 bases and the J gene end by 6 bases; junction bases not matched to a gene: 7. The CDR3 spans 16 residues. In DNA form, the CDR3 reads TGTGCCAGCAGTTACATAGCGGGAGTTGGCGCCGGGGAGCTGTTTTTT. Translation: CASSYIAGVGAGELFF.

This clonotype was seen repeatedly, ten times or more. The rearrangement joins TRBV20-1 to TRBJ1-2, with D possibly TRBD1 on 5 matching bases. The germline CDR1 and CDR2 sequences are DFQATT and SNEGSKA (reference sequence). CDR3 length equals 12 residues. The ends were cut back, 6 bases at V and 6 bases at J, with 14 bases in the middle. CDR3 sequence reads: CSALTQGNGYTF. The CDR3 nucleotides read TGCAGTGCCCTAACCCAGGGAAATGGCTACACCTTC.

The table lists this clonotype with many counts. The chain employs TRBV5-8 and TRBJ1-1; 9 nucleotides align to TRBD1. The germline CDR1 and CDR2 sequences are SGHTS and YDEGEE. After removal of 5 bases from V and 5 bases from J, the junction contained 10 bases not matched to a gene. The CDR3 has 15 residues. The CDR3 is CASRAGTGRDTEAFF. The CDR3, as DNA: TGTGCCAGCAGAGCTGGGACAGGGAGGGATACTGAAGCTTTCTTT.

This clonotype has at least ten counts. J is TRBJ2-7 and V is TRBV28, with D tentatively TRBD1 or TRBD2 (5 bases each). This CDR3 has 13 amino acids. Germline CDR1 MDHEN, CDR2 SYDVKM. Between the trimmed V and J ends, which lost 4 bases and 2 bases, there was a span of 9 bases. The CDR3 here is CASSWGRTYEQYF. The CDR3, as DNA: TGTGCCAGCAGTTGGGGGAGAACCTACGAGCAGTACTTC. Full variable domain (missing parts from reference TRBV28 and TRBJ2-7): DVKVTQSSRYLVKRTGEKVFLECVQDMDHENMFWYRQDPGLGLRLIYFSYDVKMKEKGDIPEGYSVSREKKERFSLILESASTNQTSMYLCASSWGRTYEQYFGPGTRLTVT.

The sample holds many counts of this clonotype. The chain uses TRBV7-6 and TRBJ2-2, with 7 bases matching TRBD2. With 0 bases clipped from V and 1 base from J, the junction kept 8 bases outside the gene matches. The CDR3 totals 18 residues. Germline-derived CDR1 and CDR2 are SGHVS and FNYEAQ. The CDR3 reads CASSLAPGRVKNTGELFF. The CDR3 nucleotides read TGTGCCAGCAGCTTAGCCCCAGGGAGGGTCAAGAACACCGGGGAGCTGTTTTTT.

This clonotype was seen ten or more times. The rearrangement joins TRBV7-2 to TRBJ1-5; D is perhaps TRBD1 (5 bases). This CDR3 contains 14 residues. Germline CDR1 and CDR2: SGHTA and FQGNSA. V shed 1 base and J shed 5 bases, with 9 bases lying between them. CDR3 in DNA: TGTGCCAGCAGCTTAGGGGGCGTCGATCAGCCCCAGCATTTT. It specifies CASSLGGVDQPQHF. Filled out from reference TRBV7-2 and TRBJ1-5, the complete variable domain reads GAGVSQSPSNKVTEKGKDVELRCDPISGHTALYWYRQSLGQGLEFLIYFQGNSAPDKSGLPSDRFSAERTGGSVSTLTIQRTQQEDSAVYLCASSLGGVDQPQHFGDGTRLSIL.

This chain links TRBV18 with TRBJ1-2; a possible D gene is TRBD1 (5 bases). CDR1 KGHSH and CDR2 LQKENI come from the germline V gene. With 3 bases removed from V and 6 bases from J, the gap between germline ends came to 11 bases. This CDR3 contains 13 residues. The CDR3 DNA follows: TGTGCCAGCTCACCCGAGACAGTTGATGGCTACACCTTC. Its protein product is CASSPETVDGYTF.

V usage is TRBV15 and J usage is TRBJ2-7; D is possibly TRBD2 (6 bases). The V and J ends lost 3 bases and 4 bases respectively, with 10 bases between them. Germline V gene lookup returns CDR1 LNHNV and CDR2 YYDKDF (reference sequence). The CDR3 contains 13 residues. CDR3 loop: CATSSLLAYEQYF. The CDR3 region has the DNA TGTGCCACCAGCAGTCTGCTAGCGTACGAGCAGTACTTC. The variable domain in full, completed from reference TRBV15 and TRBJ2-7, reads DAMVIQNPRYQVTQFGKPVTLSCSQTLNHNVMYWYQQKSSQAPKLLFHYYDKDFNNEADTPDNFQSRRPNTSFCFLDIRSPGLGDTAMYLCATSSLLAYEQYFGPGTRLTVT.

The sample holds a few counts of this clonotype. The V and J genes are TRBV7-9 and TRBJ2-1, with TRBD1 matching 10 bases. This CDR3 comprises 15 residues. The V gene's germline CDR1 is SEHNR and CDR2 FQNEAQ (reference sequence). Losses at the gene ends were 2 bases for V and 6 bases for J; bases not matched to a gene: 4. CDR3 sequence reads: CASSLKGQGSNEQFF. For the CDR3, the DNA is TGTGCCAGCAGCTTAAAGGGACAGGGGTCCAATGAGCAGTTCTTC.

This clonotype appeared many times. The CDR3: CASSPRTSGYTF. The CDR3 DNA is TGTGCCAGCAGCCCCCGGACCTCTGGCTACACCTTC. This rearrangement joins TRBV7-2 to TRBJ1-2; D unclear. The CDR3 totals 12 residues. Germline V CDR1 and CDR2: SGHTA, FQGNSA. Trimming left V 5 bases short and J 7 bases short, with 11 bases between.

The sample holds many counts of this clonotype. J is TRBJ2-2 and V is TRBV6-2 or TRBV6-3; no clear D. CDR3 length equals 17 residues. Germline assignment: CDR1 MNHEY and CDR2 SVGEGT. Trimming took off 1 base at V and 6 bases at J, with 18 bases between the two ends. Written as DNA, the CDR3 is TGTGCCAGCAGTTACTTTTGGGGTCAGGTATGGGCCGGGGAGCTGTTTTTT. Its translation is CASSYFWGQVWAGELFF.

This clonotype was seen at least ten times. This chain connects TRBV24-1 to TRBJ2-1; 10 bases line up with TRBD2. The CDR3 is made up of 16 amino acids. Trimming cost V 4 bases and J 5 bases; bases outside gene matches: 7. Looked up from germline, CDR1 is KGHDR and CDR2 is SFDVKD. The CDR3 spells CATSDPLAGGNNEQFF. As DNA, the CDR3 is TGTGCCACCAGTGACCCATTAGCGGGGGGTAACAATGAGCAGTTCTTC.

Many counts were recorded for this clonotype. V and J are TRBV11-2 and TRBJ1-1, with D tentatively TRBD1 (5 bases). The V and J ends lost 1 base and 7 bases respectively, with 13 bases between them. This CDR3 region has 14 residues. The germline V gene has CDR1 SGHAT and CDR2 FQNNGV. The CDR3: CASSLGWGSGEAFF. DNA for the CDR3: TGTGCCAGCAGCTTAGGGTGGGGCTCGGGTGAAGCTTTCTTT.

V and J are TRBV7-2 and TRBJ1-6, with D possibly being TRBD1 (5 bases). The CDR3 is 15 residues long. CDR1 is SGHTA, CDR2 FQGNSA, per germline. The V gene lost 7 bases and the J gene lost 0 bases, with 10 bases spanning the gap. The CDR3 reads CASITGSSYNSPLHF. The CDR3 DNA sequence: TGTGCCAGCATAACAGGAAGCTCCTATAATTCACCCCTCCACTTT.

At least ten counts were recorded for this clonotype. V and J are TRBV2 and TRBJ2-3; D is unclear. Per germline, CDR1 SNHLY and CDR2 FYNNEI. Deletions cut 8 bases from V and 2 bases from J, with 11 bases between. The CDR3 consists of 13 residues. This CDR3 is CASLLHSTDTQYF. For the CDR3, the DNA is TGTGCCAGCCTTCTCCATTCCACAGATACGCAGTATTTT.

This clonotype was counted many times. This sequence joins TRBV5-5 and TRBJ2-2; D unresolved. V was trimmed by 4 bases and J by 0 bases, leaving 13 bases between them. There are 16 residues in the CDR3. Germline V gene data show CDR1 as SGHKS and CDR2 as YYEKEE (reference sequence). CDR3 coding DNA: TGTGCCAGCAGCACTGGTCTGCGCCCGAACACCGGGGAGCTGTTTTTT. It encodes CASSTGLRPNTGELFF.

There are many counts of this clonotype. This chain connects TRBV12-3 or TRBV12-4 to TRBJ1-4; possibly TRBD1 for D (6 bases). There are 14 residues in the CDR3. V lost 3 bases and J 5 bases, leaving 10 bases between the germline ends. In DNA, the CDR3 is TGTGCCAGCAGTTTTGGACAGAAGAATGAAAAACTGTTTTTT. It specifies CASSFGQKNEKLFF.

In its sample, this clonotype was seen many times. This chain joins TRBV13 and TRBJ2-5, with D possibly being TRBD1 (6 bases). Germline CDR1 PRHDT, CDR2 FYEKMQ (reference sequence). V gave up 1 base and J gave up 4 bases, with 13 bases separating them. The CDR3 is made up of 15 amino acids. CDR3 region: CASSLEGVKGETQYF. For the CDR3, the DNA is TGTGCCAGCAGCTTAGAGGGGGTGAAAGGAGAGACCCAGTACTTC.

Of note for this clonotype: This may be a read error, as it is one base from a much larger clone. V and J are TRBV7-2 and TRBJ1-1, with D hard to call. The CDR3 is 14 amino acids. Looked up from germline, CDR1 is SGHTA and CDR2 is FQGNSA. The CDR3 sequence: CASSEMRANTKAFF. The CDR3 coding sequence is TGTGCCAGCAGCGAAATGCGCGCGAACACTAAAGCTTTCTTT. The full variable domain, with the rest looked up from reference TRBV7-2 and TRBJ1-1, is GAGVSQSPSNKVTEKGKDVELRCDPISGHTALYWYRQSLGQGLEFLIYFQGNSAPDKSGLPSDRFSAERTGGSVSTLTIQRTQQEDSAVYLCASSEMRANTKAFFGQGTRLTVV.

In its sample, this clonotype is medium-sized (0.01 to 0.1%). The CDR3 DNA sequence: TGCAGTGCTAGAGTTTGGACCGGGACTAGCGGGAGGTACTACGAGCAGTACTTC. Translation: CSARVWTGTSGRYYEQYF. V and J are TRBV20-1 and TRBJ2-7; 15 bases fit TRBD2. J was trimmed by 3 bases and V by 1 base; bases with no gene match: 10. Looked up from germline, CDR1 is DFQATT and CDR2 is SNEGSKA (reference sequence). The CDR3 loop spans 18 amino acids.

This clonotype was counted ten times or more. The CDR3 loop reads CASSPDRGTGETQYF. The CDR3, as DNA: TGCGCCAGCAGCCCGGACAGGGGTACCGGGGAGACCCAGTACTTC. The gene calls are TRBV5-1 and TRBJ2-5; 9 bases are a match to TRBD1. The V gene end was trimmed by 4 bases and the J gene end by 5 bases; junction bases not matched to a gene: 9. The CDR3 length is 15 residues. Germline CDR1 SGHRS, CDR2 YFSETQ.

This clonotype occurred many times. The chain employs TRBV27 and TRBJ1-2; D uncertain. This CDR3 region has 13 residues. V lost 4 bases to trimming and J lost 5 bases, with 11 bases between them. Germline CDR1 reads MNHEY; CDR2 reads SMNVEV (reference sequence). CDR3 sequence reads: CASSSFGAYGYTF. CDR3 DNA sequence: TGTGCCAGCAGTTCCTTCGGCGCTTATGGCTACACCTTC.

This clonotype was picked up many times. V and J are TRBV24-1 and TRBJ2-3; D unresolved. V was trimmed by 7 bases and J by 0 bases, leaving 7 bases between them. In germline, CDR1 is KGHDR, CDR2 SFDVKD. The CDR3 runs 13 residues. The CDR3 DNA is TGTGCCACCAGACAGACTAGCACAGATACGCAGTATTTT. Protein sequence: CATRQTSTDTQYF.

This clonotype came up many times. The chain carries TRBV5-1 and TRBJ1-6; 9 bases are shared with TRBD1. The CDR3 extends over 16 amino acids. Germline lookup yields CDR1 SGHRS and CDR2 YFSETQ. V lost 4 bases to trimming and J lost 10 bases; unmatched junction nucleotides: 12. For the CDR3, the DNA is TGCGCCAGCAGCCTTCAACCGGGACAGGGAGGATCACCCCTCCACTTT. It specifies CASSLQPGQGGSPLHF.

This clonotype has ten or more counts. J is TRBJ2-5 and V is TRBV3-1, with a possible D match to TRBD2 (5 bases). Germline V lookup: CDR1 LGHDT, CDR2 YNNKEL (reference sequence). The CDR3 has 12 residues. With 4 bases removed from V and 5 bases from J, the gap between germline ends came to 8 bases. The CDR3 nucleotides are TGTGCCAGCAGCCCGAGGAGGGAGACCCAGTACTTC. Its protein product is CASSPRRETQYF.